Included here is one TCR beta chain sequence, with context. Its cognate antigen is unknown. V shed 5 bases and J shed 5 bases, with 9 bases lying between them. CDR3 length: 13 amino acids. Germline V lookup: CDR1 SEHNR, CDR2 FQNEAQ (reference sequence). Sorting recovered naive CD8 T cells on a CD8+CD4-CCR7+CD45RA+ profile. This entry is derived from a study of molecular identifiers for immune sequencing clone quantification. General study findings and limits: Under 1% of molecules in naive cells, but over 98% of effector molecules, belonged to clones above 20 RNA copies. Jurkat TCR RNA spiked in from one cell reportedly remained identifiable amid one million naive cells.

Via MiXCR, TCRdb re-called the PCR reads, giving one row per CDR3 protein. The table shows around 460,000 distinct CDR3 sequences, with about 26% occurring only once. The TCR was taken from a human donor in good health. Some libraries in this study had Jurkat cell RNA spiked in. V gene TRBV7-9 combines with J gene TRBJ2-2, with unresolved D. Sequenced sample: naive CD8+ T cells from blood, with Jurkat cell RNA spiked in. Stated subset: FACS-sorted CD8+CD4-CCR7+CD45RA+ naive T cells. The CDR3 reads CASSELRTGELFF. The CDR3 nucleotides are TGTGCCAGCAGCGAATTAAGGACCGGGGAGCTGTTTTTT.